The sequence of this TCR beta chain was determined in a study of vaccination and CD4 T cells after COVID-19. With the Oncomine TCR Beta short-read assay, DNA from cultured CD4+ T cells was sequenced. One entry per CDR3 protein, called by TCRdb with MiXCR from the PCR reads. The profile shows 9,500 to 10,000 distinct CDR3 sequences, around 37% of them singletons. This clonotype was detected a few times. Its specificity is not known. Documented treatment: approximately 9-day PBMC culture with coronavirus spike peptide pools or control peptides (ViraFEST assay). Negative selection purified CD4+ T cells after approximately 9 days of culture. From germline, CDR1 is SEHNR and CDR2 FQNEAQ (reference sequence). V dropped 1 base and J dropped 9 bases, with 10 bases sitting between them. CDR3 length: 14 amino acids.

The TCR was taken from a human donor who had recovered from COVID-19. The V call is TRBV7-9, the J call TRBJ1-6; D not certain. The specimen sequenced was CD4+ T cells from blood, cultured in vitro. For the CDR3, the DNA is TGTGCCAGCAGCTTAGACGGGAGTGGTTCACCCCTCCACTTT. It codes for CASSLDGSGSPLHF.